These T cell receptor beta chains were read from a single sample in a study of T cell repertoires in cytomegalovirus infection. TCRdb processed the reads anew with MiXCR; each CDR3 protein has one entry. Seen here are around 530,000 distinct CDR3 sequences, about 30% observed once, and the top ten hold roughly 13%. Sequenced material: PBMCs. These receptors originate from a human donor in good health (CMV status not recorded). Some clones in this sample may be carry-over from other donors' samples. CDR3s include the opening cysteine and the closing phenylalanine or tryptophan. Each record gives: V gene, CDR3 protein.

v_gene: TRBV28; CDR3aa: CASSLGSGLHQPQHF
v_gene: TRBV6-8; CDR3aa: CASTLPGVGTQYF
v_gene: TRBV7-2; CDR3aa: CASRLNSNQPQHF
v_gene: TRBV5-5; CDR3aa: CASSLASGLAGGPYNEQFF
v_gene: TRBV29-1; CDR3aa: CSVARGRDTEAFF
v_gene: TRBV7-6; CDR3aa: CASSLAYENNEQFF
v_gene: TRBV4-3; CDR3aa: CASSPRTSGRALTDTQYF
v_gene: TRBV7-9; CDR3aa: CASSLKLAEQYF
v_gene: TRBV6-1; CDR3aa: CASSGYLAGGSGLMFF
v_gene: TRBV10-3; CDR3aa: CATSNSGRGTDTQYF
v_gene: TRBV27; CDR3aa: CASSSGTSRTHLGELFF
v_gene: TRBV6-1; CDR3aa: CASSQTSTYEQYF
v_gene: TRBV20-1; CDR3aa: CSAIDRGQGEAFF
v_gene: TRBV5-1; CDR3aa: CASSLGDVLNTEAFF
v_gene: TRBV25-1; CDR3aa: CASSDPSGSPYGYTF
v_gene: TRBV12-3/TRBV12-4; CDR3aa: CASSLATETTEAFF
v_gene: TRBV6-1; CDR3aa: CACRRLAGLANTGELFF
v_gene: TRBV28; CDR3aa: CASSPTGQNPNYGYTF
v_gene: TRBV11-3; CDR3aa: CASSLRMTDTQYF
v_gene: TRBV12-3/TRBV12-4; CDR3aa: CASSLHPGPQHF
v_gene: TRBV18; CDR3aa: CASAQREAYNEQFF
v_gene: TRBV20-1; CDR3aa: CSAPGQGAYGYTF
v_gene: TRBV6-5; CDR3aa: CASGTGENIQYF
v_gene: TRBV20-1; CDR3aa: CSARDWTSGRVAGELFF
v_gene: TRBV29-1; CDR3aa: CSVVHDRGQPQHF
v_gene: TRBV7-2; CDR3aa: CASRPGTGIRSGANVLTF
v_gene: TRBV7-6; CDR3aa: CASSLGVDGPNEQFF
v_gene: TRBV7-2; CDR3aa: CASSWTGQDRSGGYTF
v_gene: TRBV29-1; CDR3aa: CSVKTRTGMDSPLHF
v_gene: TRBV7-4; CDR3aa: CASSALQGDEQYF
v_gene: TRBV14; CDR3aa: CASSQDGVLPVANEQFF
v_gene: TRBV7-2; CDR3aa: CASSLALLAGSYEQYF
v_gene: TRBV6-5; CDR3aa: CASSYSGGQGSQPQHF
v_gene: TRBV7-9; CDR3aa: CASSATGTGRAGELFF
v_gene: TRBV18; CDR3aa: CASSPIETGENIQYF
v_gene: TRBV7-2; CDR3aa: CASSLVATTVDSPLHF
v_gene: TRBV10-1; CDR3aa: CASGQGENNEQFF
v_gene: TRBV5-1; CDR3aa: CASSLYGRSNYGYTF
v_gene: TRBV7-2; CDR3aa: CASSWGLAGGDEQFF
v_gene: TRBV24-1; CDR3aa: CATSDLRVGSGTDTQYF
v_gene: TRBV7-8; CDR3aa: CASSRGPLAGKRETQYF
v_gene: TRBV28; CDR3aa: CATLVPAGGSYEQYF
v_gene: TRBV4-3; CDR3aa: CASSRYSGTSGRTGELFF
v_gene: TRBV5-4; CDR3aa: CASSGGTSETYNEQFF
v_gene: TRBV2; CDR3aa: CASSVSSGRAYNEQFF
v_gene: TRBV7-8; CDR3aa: CASSSGGGGRHEQYF
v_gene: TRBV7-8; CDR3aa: CASSSRDRASYEQYF
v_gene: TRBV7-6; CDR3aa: CASSSAVSEGLYEQFF
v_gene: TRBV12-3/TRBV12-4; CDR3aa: CASRRTGAATEAFF
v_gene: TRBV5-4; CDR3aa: CASSTGQGIDNEQFF
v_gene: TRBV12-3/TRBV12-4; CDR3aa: CASSRSGANYGYTF